The 11 T cell receptor beta chains below all came from one sample that was sequenced in a study of identical twins. TCRdb ran MiXCR on the 5' RACE reads and lists one entry per CDR3 protein. The repertoire has 420,000 or so distinct CDR3 sequences, approximately 17% of them found once; the top ten carry 9.5% to 15%. The material sequenced was naive T cells sorted from blood. These receptors originate from a man aged 50 to 60 in good health.

This clonotype was found a few times. The genes are TRBV2 and TRBJ1-2; 9 bases are a match to TRBD1. Germline V gene sequence: CDR1 SNHLY, CDR2 FYNNEI. V lost 4 bases and J lost 11; bases outside the gene matches: 8. CDR3 length: 13 amino acids. CDR3 residues: CASSGTGDFFYTF. In DNA, the CDR3 is TGTGCCAGCAGTGGGACAGGGGACTTTTTTTACACCTTC.

The CDR3 sequence: CSVVGTGVSETQYF. The DNA of the CDR3 is TGCAGCGTTGTTGGGACAGGGGTTTCGGAGACCCAGTACTTC. The genes are TRBV29-1 and TRBJ2-5, with 10 bases identical to TRBD1. V gave up 4 bases and J gave up 5 bases; unmatched junction bases: 7. The CDR3 sequence is 14 residues long. Germline CDR1 reads SQVTM; CDR2 reads ANQGSEA.

This clonotype was observed many times. The genes are TRBV4-3 and TRBJ1-4; D is ambiguous. This CDR3 comprises 15 residues. V shed 0 bases and J shed 5 bases, with 10 bases lying between them. CDR1 LGHNA and CDR2 YSLEER come from the germline V gene. This chain's CDR3 is CASSQEGGLNEKLFF. The CDR3 DNA is TGCGCCAGCAGCCAAGAGGGTGGATTAAATGAAAAACTGTTTTTT.

This rearrangement joins TRBV4-3 to TRBJ2-7; D may be TRBD1 (6 bases). V was shortened by 0 bases and J by 6 bases, with 9 bases between the two germline ends. CDR1 is LGHNA and CDR2 is YSLEER in the germline V gene. This CDR3 is 13 amino acids long. The CDR3 loop is CASSQDQGSEQYF. The CDR3 coding sequence is TGCGCCAGCAGCCAAGATCAGGGGAGCGAGCAGTACTTC.

This clonotype showed up just a few times. The rearrangement joins TRBV5-5 to TRBJ2-7, with a tentative D call TRBD1 (6 bases). The CDR3 runs 17 residues. V gave up 1 base and J gave up 0 bases, with 17 bases separating them. Germline V gene data show CDR1 as SGHKS and CDR2 as YYEKEE (reference sequence). As DNA, the CDR3 is TGTGCCAGCAGCTTGCAACAAGGGGGACCATCCTCCTACGAGCAGTACTTC. Protein: CASSLQQGGPSSYEQYF.

This clonotype has only a few counts. V gene TRBV6-1 combines with J gene TRBJ2-3, with TRBD2 matching 11 bases. The CDR3 length is 17 residues. Germline V lookup: CDR1 MNHNS, CDR2 SASEGT. Trimming removed 10 bases from V and 0 bases from J; junction bases left unmatched: 12. This chain's CDR3 is CATKRSIAGGSTDTQYF. The CDR3 DNA reads as TGTGCCACCAAGAGAAGCATAGCGGGAGGGAGCACAGATACGCAGTATTTT.

This clonotype has a handful of counts. The V and J genes are TRBV5-1 and TRBJ2-2, with 7 bases identical to TRBD1. Germline trimming cut 4 bases from V and 0 bases from J; bases unmatched to any gene: 6. Per the germline V gene, CDR1 is SGHRS and CDR2 is YFSETQ. There are 16 residues in the CDR3. The CDR3 DNA sequence: TGCGCCAGCAGCACGTCCGGGACAGCGAACACCGGGGAGCTGTTTTTT. Residues: CASSTSGTANTGELFF. Full variable domain (outside the CDR3, taken from reference TRBV5-1 and TRBJ2-2): KAGVTQTPRYLIKTRGQQVTLSCSPISGHRSVSWYQQTPGQGLQFLFEYFSETQRNKGNFPGRFSGRQFSNSRSEMNVSTLELGDSALYLCASSTSGTANTGELFFGEGSRLTVL.

This clonotype was picked up a small number of times. This likely comes from a read error, as the CDR3 has no conserved phenylalanine or tryptophan at its end. The chain is built from TRBV7-2 and TRBJ2-7; D is unresolved. Deletions cut 4 bases from V and 9 bases from J, with 13 bases between. This CDR3 is 12 amino acids long. Germline-derived CDR1 and CDR2 are SGHTA and FQGNSA. Here the CDR3 reads CASSSGPQGQYI. The CDR3 nucleotides read TGTGCCAGCAGCTCCGGGCCCCAAGGGCAGTACATC.

The sample holds many counts of this clonotype. The chain couples TRBV7-9 to TRBJ1-3; unclear D gene. The CDR3 has 15 amino acids. V was trimmed by 6 bases and J by 0 bases, leaving 12 bases between them. Germline values: CDR1 SEHNR, CDR2 FQNEAQ (reference sequence). The CDR3 loop is CASSAGVVSGNTIYF. CDR3 coding DNA: TGTGCCAGCAGTGCCGGGGTGGTCTCTGGAAACACCATATATTTT.

The genes are TRBV28 and TRBJ2-1, with D hard to call. This CDR3 has 15 amino acids. CDR1 MDHEN and CDR2 SYDVKM come from the germline V gene. V lost 1 base and J 3 bases, leaving 10 bases between the germline ends. CDR3 in amino acids: CASSLLSLHYNEQFF. The CDR3 nucleotides read TGTGCCAGCAGTTTATTAAGCCTACACTACAATGAGCAGTTCTTC.

The gene calls are TRBV29-1 and TRBJ2-5; 7 nucleotides agree with TRBD1. This CDR3 has 13 amino acids. V dropped 0 bases and J dropped 4; count of bases not matched to a gene: 2. Germline-derived CDR1 and CDR2 are SQVTM and ANQGSEA. The CDR3 region has the DNA TGCAGCGTTGAAGAAAGGGGGCCAGAGACCCAGTACTTC. It yields the protein CSVEERGPETQYF.